These 8 T cell receptor beta chains share one sample of origin, sequenced in a study of OX40 agonist ivuxolimab in advanced cancers. Method: immunoSEQ multiplex PCR; TCRdb's copy keeps in-frame clones and lacks some. The table has around 11,000 clones, approximately 80% seen once; the top ten hold roughly 15%. This specimen was CD4+ or CD8+ T cells sorted from blood, taken in a trial of the OX40 agonist ivuxolimab. All receptors derive from an adult with an advanced solid tumor such as melanoma, head and neck, liver or kidney cancer.

The chain links TRBV7-6 to TRBJ2-3; 11 nucleotides match TRBD2. V lost 0 bases and J lost 2; bases outside the gene matches: 7. The CDR3 length is 18 residues. Per the germline V gene, CDR1 is SGHVS and CDR2 is FNYEAQ. This chain's CDR3 is CASSLAGGTSGHTDTQYF. The CDR3 DNA reads as TGTGCCAGCAGCTTAGCGGGGGGGACTAGCGGTCACACAGATACGCAGTATTTT.

The chain has TRBV27 and TRBJ2-7; tentative D call: TRBD1 (5 bases). The V and J ends lost 2 bases and 2 bases respectively, with 13 bases between them. There are 15 residues in the CDR3. Germline V lookup: CDR1 MNHEY, CDR2 SMNVEV (reference sequence). CDR3 DNA sequence: TGTGCCAGCAGTTTACGCCCGGACACCCCCTACGAGCAGTACTTC. Amino acids: CASSLRPDTPYEQYF.

The chain couples TRBV12-5 to TRBJ2-2; no clear D gene. The V end was cut by 1 base, the J end by 4 bases, with 7 bases between. The CDR3 spans 14 residues. The germline V gene encodes CDR1 LGHNT and CDR2 FRNRAP. The CDR3 nucleotides read TGTGCTAGTGGTTTGGGAAGTGCCACCGGGGAGCTGTTTTTT. It specifies CASGLGSATGELFF.

This sequence joins TRBV19 and TRBJ2-7, with D perhaps matching TRBD1 or TRBD2 (6 bases each). CDR3 length: 17 amino acids. Trimming took off 3 bases at V and 0 bases at J, with 18 bases between the two ends. In germline, CDR1 is LNHDA, CDR2 SQIVND (reference sequence). The CDR3 sequence is CASSMGSGGGPSYEQYF. As DNA, the CDR3 is TGTGCCAGTAGTATGGGATCCGGAGGGGGACCCTCCTACGAGCAGTACTTC.

The chain recombines TRBV2 with TRBJ2-7; TRBD1 or TRBD2 may be the D gene (5 bases each). This CDR3 region has 16 residues. V lost 1 base and J 3 bases, leaving 16 bases between the germline ends. Germline CDR1 SNHLY, CDR2 FYNNEI. CDR3 amino acids: CASSEEIGLRGYEQYF. For the CDR3, the DNA is TGTGCCAGCAGTGAAGAGATAGGACTGAGGGGCTACGAGCAGTACTTC.

The chain has TRBV2 and TRBJ2-3; D tentatively fits TRBD1 or TRBD2 (5 bases each). Germline CDR1 SNHLY, CDR2 FYNNEI. There are 14 residues in the CDR3. The ends were cut back, 7 bases at V and 0 bases at J, with 11 bases in the middle. The CDR3 region is CASIGGVSTDTQYF. In DNA form, the CDR3 reads TGTGCCAGCATTGGGGGAGTGAGCACAGATACGCAGTATTTT.

CDR3 coding DNA: TGTGCCAGCAGCTTATCCGTGAGCGAGCGGGAGTTCTTC. Translated: CASSLSVSEREFF. The chain combines TRBV7-3 with TRBJ2-1; D perhaps matches TRBD2 (6 bases). This CDR3 region has 13 residues. Per germline, CDR1 SGHTA and CDR2 FQGTGA. V was shortened by 2 bases and J by 14 bases, with 16 bases between the two germline ends. Full variable domain (missing parts from reference TRBV7-3 and TRBJ2-1): GAGVSQTPSNKVTEKGKYVELRCDPISGHTALYWYRQSLGQGPEFLIYFQGTGAADDSGLPNDRFFAVRPEGSVSTLKIQRTERGDSAVYLCASSLSVSEREFFGPGTRLTVL.

The gene calls are TRBV11-2 and TRBJ1-3; 11 bases line up with TRBD1. The germline CDR1 and CDR2 sequences are SGHAT and FQNNGV. The CDR3 loop spans 17 amino acids. Losses at the gene ends were 5 bases for V and 7 bases for J; bases not matched to a gene: 13. CDR3 sequence (DNA): TGTGCCAGCAGCCTATACCCGGGGACAGGGGGTAGTAACACCATATATTTT. It yields the protein CASSLYPGTGGSNTIYF.